The 15 T cell receptor beta chains in this list originate from one sample, sequenced in a study of metastatic and nonmetastatic thyroid tumors. Among the patients, none had received any treatment before thyroid surgery. TCRdb used MiXCR to call clones anew from the PCR reads. The sample includes tens of thousands of clones, roughly an eighth of them seen just once. Sample: tumor tissue. The receptors were sampled from a female donor with papillary thyroid cancer or a benign thyroid nodule (not recorded which). Some clones in this sample may be carry-over from other donors' samples.

V usage is TRBV11-2 and J usage is TRBJ1-1, with TRBD1 matching over 7 bases. V was clipped by 4 bases and J by 8 bases; unmatched bases: 7. This CDR3 contains 13 residues. Germline CDR1 is SGHAT and CDR2 is FQNNGV. CDR3 sequence reads: CASSSDRASEAFF. DNA for the CDR3: TGTGCCAGCAGCTCAGACAGGGCCTCGGAAGCTTTCTTT. Full variable domain (remainder filled in from reference TRBV11-2 and TRBJ1-1): EAGVAQSPRYKIIEKRQSVAFWCNPISGHATLYWYQQILGQGPKLLIQFQNNGVVDDSQLPKDRFSAERLKGVDSTLKIQPAKLEDSAVYLCASSSDRASEAFFGQGTRLTVV.

In this sample, this clone turned up many times. This chain joins TRBV6-1 and TRBJ2-1, with D possibly being TRBD2 (5 bases). The germline gives CDR1 MNHNS, CDR2 SASEGT. V lost 6 bases and J lost 9, with 15 bases in between. This CDR3 has 13 amino acids. DNA of the CDR3: TGTGCCAGCAGGGCGCTATCAGGAGGTGAGCAGTTCTTC. As protein: CASRALSGGEQFF.

This clone was detected many times. This sequence joins TRBV20-1 and TRBJ1-1, with D perhaps matching TRBD1 (5 bases). V dropped 3 bases and J dropped 5 bases, with 13 bases sitting between them. The CDR3 length is 13 residues. Per germline, CDR1 DFQATT and CDR2 SNEGSKA (reference sequence). The CDR3: CSARVTGRTEAFF. CDR3 in DNA: TGCAGTGCTAGGGTCACGGGGCGAACTGAAGCTTTCTTT.

The table lists this clone with many counts. The chain uses TRBV11-1 and TRBJ2-5; D may be TRBD2 (5 bases). Trimming left V 3 bases short and J 0 bases short, with 8 bases between. The CDR3 spans 14 residues. CDR1 is SGHAT, CDR2 FQDESV, per germline (reference sequence). The CDR3 DNA is TGTGCCAGCAGCTTTAGCGCTAACCAAGAGACCCAGTACTTC. This translates into CASSFSANQETQYF.

The chain uses TRBV5-4 and TRBJ2-7; possibly TRBD1 for D (6 bases). CDR1 SGHNT and CDR2 YYREEE come from the germline V gene (reference sequence). Trimming cost V 2 bases and J 5 bases, with 14 bases left between them. The CDR3 is 14 amino acids. Here the CDR3 reads CASSFAVGADEQYF. The CDR3 bases are TGTGCCAGCAGCTTTGCCGTGGGGGCAGACGAGCAGTACTTC.

Only a few counts were recorded for this clone. In the same sample, other DNA sequences code for this CDR3. V is TRBV6-5 and J is TRBJ2-3; perhaps TRBD2 as D (7 bases). The CDR3 covers 15 residues. Germline values: CDR1 MNHEY, CDR2 SVGAGI. Trimming left V 2 bases short and J 6 bases short, with 15 bases between. The CDR3 DNA reads as TGTGCCAGCAGTTACACTCAAGGGAGGGGGGATACGCAGTATTTT. This encodes CASSYTQGRGDTQYF.

This clone has a count of ten or more. This rearrangement joins TRBV30 to TRBJ1-1; D unclear. The CDR3 runs to 13 residues. CDR1 and CDR2 (germline): GTSNPN, SVGIG (reference sequence). V lost 0 bases, J lost 5 bases, and 10 bases lay in between. CDR3 nucleotides: TGTGCCTGGAGTGTACCCGGCGGGACTGAAGCTTTCTTT. It is translated as CAWSVPGGTEAFF.

This clone was counted many times. This chain connects TRBV7-2 to TRBJ2-5; D gene uncertain. V was clipped by 0 bases and J by 5 bases, with 10 bases between them. The CDR3 totals 14 residues. In germline, CDR1 is SGHTA, CDR2 FQGNSA. CDR3 amino acids: CASSLALSQETQYF. The CDR3 DNA sequence: TGTGCCAGCAGCTTAGCGCTTAGTCAGGAGACCCAGTACTTC.

This clone was seen ten or more times. V usage is TRBV11-2 and J usage is TRBJ2-1, with 9 bases matching TRBD2. V lost 5 bases, J lost 6 bases, and 5 bases stayed unmatched. Germline V lookup: CDR1 SGHAT, CDR2 FQNNGV. CDR3 length equals 14 residues. The chain's CDR3 is CASSSSGSPNEQFF. CDR3 nucleotide sequence: TGTGCCAGCAGCAGTAGCGGGAGTCCCAATGAGCAGTTCTTC.

This clone was recorded many times. The chain couples TRBV2 to TRBJ2-7, with D possibly being TRBD1 or TRBD2 (7 bases each). Trimming removed 3 bases at V and 3 bases at J, with 15 bases between. The CDR3 is 15 amino acids. Looked up from germline, CDR1 is SNHLY and CDR2 is FYNNEI. In DNA form, the CDR3 reads TGTGCCAGCAGTGATCGGGGCAGGGGGGGCTACGAGCAGTACTTC. Translated, it gives CASSDRGRGGYEQYF.

This clone was counted at least ten times. The chain recombines TRBV4-1 with TRBJ2-1, with 11 bases lining up with TRBD2. The V and J ends lost 0 bases and 8 bases, in that order; junction bases with no gene match: 9. The germline V gene encodes CDR1 MGHRA and CDR2 YSYEKL. The CDR3 consists of 17 residues. CDR3 nucleotides: TGCGCCAGCAGCCAAGAAGGTAGCGGGAGGGCCAGGGATGAGCAGTTCTTC. It translates to CASSQEGSGRARDEQFF.

This clone appeared many times. This chain connects TRBV10-1 to TRBJ2-2; D not certain. With 5 bases removed from V and 6 bases from J, the gap between germline ends came to 10 bases. The germline CDR1 and CDR2 sequences are WNHNN and SYGVQD (reference sequence). The CDR3 extends over 13 amino acids. CDR3 bases: TGCGCCAGCAGTCGCGACGGGTCCGGGGAGCTGTTTTTT. Translation gives CASSRDGSGELFF.

Notes on this clone: This could be a read error, since a much larger clone is one nucleotide away. The identical CDR3 is also encoded by other nucleotide sequences in the sample. V is TRBV24-1 and J is TRBJ2-1, with D possibly being TRBD1 or TRBD2 (5 bases each). V gave up 6 bases and J gave up 9 bases, with 11 bases separating them. The CDR3 has 12 amino acids. Germline V gene lookup returns CDR1 KGHDR and CDR2 SFDVKD. In DNA, the CDR3 is TGTGCCACCAGTTGGGGGACCGGTGAGCAGTTCTTC. Translating it yields CATSWGTGEQFF.

This clone occurred many times. The chain employs TRBV6-1 and TRBJ2-5; D perhaps matches TRBD2 (6 bases). Germline V gene lookup returns CDR1 MNHNS and CDR2 SASEGT. V dropped 8 bases and J dropped 5 bases, with 24 bases sitting between them. This CDR3 is built from 16 residues. The CDR3 protein is CASGVGEGGPGETQYF. The CDR3 DNA follows: TGTGCCAGCGGGGTGGGCGAGGGAGGCCCAGGGGAGACCCAGTACTTC.

This clone was seen repeatedly, ten times or more. This sequence joins TRBV20-1 and TRBJ2-1; D is possibly TRBD1 (5 bases). V was trimmed by 5 bases and J by 5 bases, leaving 22 bases between them. The CDR3 length is 16 residues. Germline lookup yields CDR1 DFQATT and CDR2 SNEGSKA (reference sequence). The CDR3 is CSAPPTGPFRDNEQFF. In DNA, the CDR3 is TGCAGTGCTCCCCCGACCGGCCCGTTCAGGGACAATGAGCAGTTCTTC.